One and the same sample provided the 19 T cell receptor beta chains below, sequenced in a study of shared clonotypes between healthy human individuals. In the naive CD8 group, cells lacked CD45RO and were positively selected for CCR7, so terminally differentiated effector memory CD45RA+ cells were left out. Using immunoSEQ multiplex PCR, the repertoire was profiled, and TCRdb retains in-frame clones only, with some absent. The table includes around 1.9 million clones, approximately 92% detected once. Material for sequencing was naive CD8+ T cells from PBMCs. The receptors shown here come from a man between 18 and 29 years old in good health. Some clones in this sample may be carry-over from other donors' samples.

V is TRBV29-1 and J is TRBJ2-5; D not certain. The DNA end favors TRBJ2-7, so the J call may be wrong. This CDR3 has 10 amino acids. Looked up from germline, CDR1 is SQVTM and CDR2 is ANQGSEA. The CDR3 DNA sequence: TGCAGCGTTGAAAGATACGAGCAGTACTTC. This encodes CSVERYEQYF.

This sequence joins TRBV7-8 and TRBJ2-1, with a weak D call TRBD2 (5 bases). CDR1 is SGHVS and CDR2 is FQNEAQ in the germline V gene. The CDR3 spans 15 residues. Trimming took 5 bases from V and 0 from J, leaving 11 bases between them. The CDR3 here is CASSHGLSSYNEQFF. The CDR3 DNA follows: TGTGCCAGCAGCCACGGACTTAGCTCCTACAATGAGCAGTTCTTC.

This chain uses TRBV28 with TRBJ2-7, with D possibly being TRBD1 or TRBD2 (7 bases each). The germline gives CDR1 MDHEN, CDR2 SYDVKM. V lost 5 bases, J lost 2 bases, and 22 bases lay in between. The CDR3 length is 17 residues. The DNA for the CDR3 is TGTGCCAGCAGTGAGTTGAGGGGGGGGACAGAGCCCTACGAGCAGTACTTC. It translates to CASSELRGGTEPYEQYF.

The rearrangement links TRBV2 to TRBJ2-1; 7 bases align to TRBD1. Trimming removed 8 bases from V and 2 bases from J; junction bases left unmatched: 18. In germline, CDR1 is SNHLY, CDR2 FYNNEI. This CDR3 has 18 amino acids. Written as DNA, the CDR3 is TGTGCCAGCGTCGTTCAGGAATTCCGGGACAGAGCCTACAATGAGCAGTTCTTC. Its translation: CASVVQEFRDRAYNEQFF.

The CDR3 is CASRESRIEAFF. CDR3 nucleotide sequence: TGTGCCAGCAGAGAGAGCAGAATTGAAGCTTTCTTT. V and J are TRBV6-6 and TRBJ1-1; D is unclear. This CDR3 spans 12 amino acids. Trimming stripped 6 bases from V and 7 bases from J, with 12 bases between. Per the germline V gene, CDR1 is MNHNY and CDR2 is SVGAGI (reference sequence).

DNA for the CDR3: TGTGCCAGTCATTCCGGGACAGGTGCTAGCTATGGCTACACCTTC. Translating gives CASHSGTGASYGYTF. The genes are TRBV27 and TRBJ1-2; TRBD1 matches at 8 bases. V gave up 9 bases and J gave up 4 bases; unmatched junction bases: 13. The CDR3 covers 15 residues. CDR1 is MNHEY, CDR2 SMNVEV, per germline (reference sequence).

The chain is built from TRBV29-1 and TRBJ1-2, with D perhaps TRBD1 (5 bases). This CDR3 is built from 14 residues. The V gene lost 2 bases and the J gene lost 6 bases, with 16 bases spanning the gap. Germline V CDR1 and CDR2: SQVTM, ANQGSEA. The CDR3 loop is CSVELVRVSDGYTF. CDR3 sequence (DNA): TGCAGCGTTGAATTGGTCAGGGTGTCTGATGGCTACACCTTC.

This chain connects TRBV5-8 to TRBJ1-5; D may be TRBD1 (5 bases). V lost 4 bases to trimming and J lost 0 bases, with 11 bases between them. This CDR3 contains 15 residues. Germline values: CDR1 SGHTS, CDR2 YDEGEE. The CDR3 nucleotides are TGTGCCAGCAGCCCAGGGATACTTAGCAATCAGCCCCAGCATTTT. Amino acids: CASSPGILSNQPQHF.

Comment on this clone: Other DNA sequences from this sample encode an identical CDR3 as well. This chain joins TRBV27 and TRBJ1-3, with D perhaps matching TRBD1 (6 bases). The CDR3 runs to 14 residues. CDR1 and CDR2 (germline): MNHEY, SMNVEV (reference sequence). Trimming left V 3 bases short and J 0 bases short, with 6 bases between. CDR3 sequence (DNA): TGTGCCAGCAGTTTCAGGGGCTCTGGAAACACCATATATTTT. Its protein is CASSFRGSGNTIYF.

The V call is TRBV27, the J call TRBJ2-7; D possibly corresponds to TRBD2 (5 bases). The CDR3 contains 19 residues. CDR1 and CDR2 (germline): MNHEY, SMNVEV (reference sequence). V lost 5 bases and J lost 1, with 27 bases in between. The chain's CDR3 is CASSPLGALVSAISYEQYF. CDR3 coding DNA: TGTGCCAGCAGTCCGTTGGGAGCTTTAGTTAGCGCGATTTCCTACGAGCAGTACTTC.

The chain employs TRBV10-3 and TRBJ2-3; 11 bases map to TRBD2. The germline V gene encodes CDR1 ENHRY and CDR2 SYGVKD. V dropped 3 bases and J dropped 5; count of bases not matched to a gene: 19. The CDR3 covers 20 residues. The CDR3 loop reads CAISETSGSFSVGPIDTQYF. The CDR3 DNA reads TGTGCCATCAGTGAAACTAGCGGGAGTTTCAGCGTCGGGCCCATAGATACGCAGTATTTT.

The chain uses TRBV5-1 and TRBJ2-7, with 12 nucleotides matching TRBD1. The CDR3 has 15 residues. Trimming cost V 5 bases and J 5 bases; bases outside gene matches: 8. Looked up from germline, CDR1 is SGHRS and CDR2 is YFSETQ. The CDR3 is CASRDPGTGGDEQYF. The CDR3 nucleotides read TGCGCCAGCAGGGATCCCGGGACAGGGGGCGACGAGCAGTACTTC.

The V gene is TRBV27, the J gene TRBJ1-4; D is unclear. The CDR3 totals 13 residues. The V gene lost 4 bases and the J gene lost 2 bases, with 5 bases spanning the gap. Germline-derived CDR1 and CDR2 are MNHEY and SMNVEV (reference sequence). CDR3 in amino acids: CASSWQTNEKLFF. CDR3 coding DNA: TGTGCCAGCAGTTGGCAGACTAATGAAAAACTGTTTTTT.

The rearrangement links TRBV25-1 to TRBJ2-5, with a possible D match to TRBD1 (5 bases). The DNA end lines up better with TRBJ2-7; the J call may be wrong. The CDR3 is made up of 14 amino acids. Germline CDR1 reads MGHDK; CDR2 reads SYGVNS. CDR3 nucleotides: TGTGCCAGCAGTGGAAGACAGAGCTCCTACGAGCAGTACTTC. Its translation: CASSGRQSSYEQYF.

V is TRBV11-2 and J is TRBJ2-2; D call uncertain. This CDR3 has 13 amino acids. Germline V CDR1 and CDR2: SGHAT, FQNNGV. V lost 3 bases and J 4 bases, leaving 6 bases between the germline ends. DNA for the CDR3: TGTGCCAGCAGCTTGTATGGCACCGGGGAGCTGTTTTTT. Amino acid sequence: CASSLYGTGELFF.

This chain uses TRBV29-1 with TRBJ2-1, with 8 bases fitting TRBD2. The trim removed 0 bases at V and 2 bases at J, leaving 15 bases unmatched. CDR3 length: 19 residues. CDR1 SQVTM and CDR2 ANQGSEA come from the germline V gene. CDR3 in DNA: TGCAGCGTTGAAGATGCGGGACTAGGTATACCGGGCCCCTACAATGAGCAGTTCTTC. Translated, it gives CSVEDAGLGIPGPYNEQFF.

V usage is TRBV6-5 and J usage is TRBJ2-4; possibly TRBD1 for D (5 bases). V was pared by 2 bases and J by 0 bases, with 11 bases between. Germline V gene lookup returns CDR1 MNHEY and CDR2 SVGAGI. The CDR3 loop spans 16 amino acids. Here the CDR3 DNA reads TGTGCCAGCAGTTACGGTGGGGCACTAGCCAAAAACATTCAGTACTTC. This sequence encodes CASSYGGALAKNIQYF.

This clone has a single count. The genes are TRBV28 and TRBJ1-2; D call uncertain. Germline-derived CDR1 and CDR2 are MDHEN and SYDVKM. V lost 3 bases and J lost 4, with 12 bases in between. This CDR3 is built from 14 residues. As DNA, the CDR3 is TGTGCCAGCAGTTTCCCCGACATCAGCTATGGCTACACCTTC. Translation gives CASSFPDISYGYTF.

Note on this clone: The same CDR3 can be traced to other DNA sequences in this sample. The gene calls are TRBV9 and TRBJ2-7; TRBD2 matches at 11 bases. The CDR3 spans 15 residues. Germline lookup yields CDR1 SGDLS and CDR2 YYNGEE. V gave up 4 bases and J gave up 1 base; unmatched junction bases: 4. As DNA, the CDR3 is TGTGCCAGCAGCTACGGGACTAGCGGTTCCTACGAGCAGTACTTC. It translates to CASSYGTSGSYEQYF.